These 26 T cell receptor beta chains share one sample of origin, sequenced in a study of blood T cell repertoires in COVID-19. Only in-frame clones appear in the TCRdb table, and some are missing; sequencing was by immunoSEQ multiplex PCR. The sample includes approximately 200,000 clones, approximately 83% of them seen just once. Sequencing was carried out using peripheral blood. The receptors were gathered from a woman aged 55-69 years with acute or convalescent COVID-19.

The chain combines TRBV19 with TRBJ2-2; unclear D gene. The CDR3 sequence is 14 residues long. Trimming took off 2 bases at V and 8 bases at J, with 12 bases between the two ends. Germline V CDR1 and CDR2: LNHDA, SQIVND (reference sequence). The CDR3 region has the DNA TGTGCCAGTAGTATACGATCCGGTTCTGGGGAGCTGTTTTTT. This sequence encodes CASSIRSGSGELFF.

The rearrangement links TRBV19 to TRBJ1-4, with a tentative D call TRBD1 (5 bases). With 8 bases removed from V and 5 bases from J, the gap between germline ends came to 15 bases. The CDR3 loop spans 14 amino acids. Germline V lookup: CDR1 LNHDA, CDR2 SQIVND (reference sequence). The DNA for the CDR3 is TGTGCCAGTCGCCCCCCAGGGCGGAATGAAAAACTGTTTTTT. It is translated as CASRPPGRNEKLFF. The full variable domain, in which reference TRBV19 and TRBJ1-4 provide the parts outside the CDR3, is DGGITQSPKYLFRKEGQNVTLSCEQNLNHDAMYWYRQDPGQGLRLIYYSQIVNDFQKGDIAEGYSVSREKKESFPLTVTSAQKNPTAFYLCASRPPGRNEKLFFGSGTQLSVL.

This clone was seen a single time. V and J are TRBV3-1 (or the pseudogene TRBV3-2) and TRBJ1-1; D is possibly TRBD1 (5 bases). Germline-derived CDR1 and CDR2 are LGHDT and YNNKEL (reference sequence). V was cut by 1 base and J by 7 bases, with 10 bases left in between. CDR3 length: 13 amino acids. The CDR3 loop is CASSQVGGSEAFF. The CDR3 nucleotides read TGTGCCAGCAGCCAAGTGGGGGGTAGTGAAGCTTTCTTT.

The V and J genes are TRBV30 and TRBJ1-5, with 7 bases identical to TRBD1. The V gene's germline CDR1 is GTSNPN and CDR2 SVGIG (reference sequence). This CDR3 comprises 16 residues. V lost 2 bases, J lost 0 bases, and 7 bases stayed unmatched. DNA for the CDR3: TGTGCCTGGAGTTCCGGGGCAGGGGGTAGCAATCAGCCCCAGCATTTT. Translated: CAWSSGAGGSNQPQHF.

The CDR3 is CASSRRTSWYNEQFF. CDR3 bases: TGTGCCAGCAGCCGAAGGACTAGCTGGTACAATGAGCAGTTCTTC. The chain employs TRBV14 and TRBJ2-1; 8 bases are shared with TRBD2. V trimming: 4 bases; J trimming: 4 bases; junction bases outside the gene matches: 6. The CDR3 has 15 residues. CDR1 and CDR2 (germline): SGHDN, FVKESK.

The chain has TRBV5-1 and TRBJ2-2; D is possibly TRBD2 (6 bases). Germline V gene lookup returns CDR1 SGHRS and CDR2 YFSETQ. CDR3 size: 15 residues. Trimming took 5 bases from V and 5 from J, leaving 16 bases between them. The CDR3 DNA reads as TGCGCCAGCAGGTCTCACGGGGGAAATACCGGGGAGCTGTTTTTT. It codes for CASRSHGGNTGELFF.

The chain combines TRBV30 with TRBJ1-2, with D tentatively TRBD1 (6 bases). V was cut by 0 bases and J by 4 bases, with 21 bases left in between. Germline V gene data show CDR1 as GTSNPN and CDR2 as SVGIG (reference sequence). The CDR3 is 17 residues long. The CDR3 DNA sequence: TGTGCCTGGAGTGTTCCCCAGGGGTTTGTGCGACGCTATGGCTACACCTTC. Protein product: CAWSVPQGFVRRYGYTF.

The chain couples TRBV5-5 to TRBJ2-1; 8 bases line up with TRBD1. After removal of 1 base from V and 3 bases from J, the junction contained 3 bases not matched to a gene. The CDR3 has 15 residues. In germline, CDR1 is SGHKS, CDR2 YYEKEE (reference sequence). Written as DNA, the CDR3 is TGTGCCAGCAGCTTGAAAGGACAGGGCTACAATGAGCAGTTCTTC. It specifies CASSLKGQGYNEQFF.

This rearrangement joins TRBV11-3 to TRBJ1-1; D is unclear. The CDR3 is 12 residues long. Germline V gene data show CDR1 as SGHNT and CDR2 as YENEEA. Trimming took off 5 bases at V and 8 bases at J, with 12 bases between the two ends. This chain's CDR3 is CASSEQAGEAFF. DNA for the CDR3: TGTGCCAGCAGCGAGCAGGCGGGGGAAGCTTTCTTT.

This chain uses TRBV27 with TRBJ2-7, with D possibly matching TRBD1 (6 bases). The V end lost 6 bases, the J end lost 0 bases, and 15 bases lay between the germline ends. This CDR3 spans 15 amino acids. Germline lookup yields CDR1 MNHEY and CDR2 SMNVEV (reference sequence). DNA of the CDR3: TGTGCCAGCAGACGAGTGGGGGCCAGCTCCTACGAGCAGTACTTC. This encodes CASRRVGASSYEQYF.

The J gene is TRBJ2-3, the V gene TRBV7-2; 11 positions match TRBD2. J was trimmed by 0 bases and V by 10 bases; bases with no gene match: 9. The CDR3 has 16 amino acids. CDR1 SGHTA and CDR2 FQGNSA come from the germline V gene. As DNA, the CDR3 is TGTGCCACGGCGGTAGCGGGGGGGTCTAGCACAGATACGCAGTATTTT. As protein: CATAVAGGSSTDTQYF. The full variable domain, completed using reference TRBV7-2 and TRBJ2-3, is GAGVSQSPSNKVTEKGKDVELRCDPISGHTALYWYRQSLGQGLEFLIYFQGNSAPDKSGLPSDRFSAERTGGSVSTLTIQRTQQEDSAVYLCATAVAGGSSTDTQYFGPGTRLTVL.

This sequence joins TRBV7-9 and TRBJ2-7; 10 positions match TRBD1. V dropped 4 bases and J dropped 5; count of bases not matched to a gene: 8. There are 15 residues in the CDR3. Germline V CDR1 and CDR2: SEHNR, FQNEAQ (reference sequence). CDR3 sequence (DNA): TGTGCCAGCAGCTCACCGGGACAGGGGATCCACGAGCAGTACTTC. Translated, it gives CASSSPGQGIHEQYF.

This clone was seen a single time. The genes are TRBV7-9 and TRBJ1-1, with D possibly being TRBD1 (6 bases). The CDR3 is 17 amino acids. Trimming took off 0 bases at V and 1 base at J, with 15 bases between the two ends. Germline assignment: CDR1 SEHNR and CDR2 FQNEAQ (reference sequence). The CDR3 spells CASSLAAPGHRNTEAFF. Written as DNA, the CDR3 is TGTGCCAGCAGCTTAGCGGCCCCGGGACATAGGAACACTGAAGCTTTCTTT.

The chain recombines TRBV11-2 with TRBJ1-2, with D perhaps TRBD1 (5 bases). V was trimmed by 1 base and J by 4 bases, leaving 13 bases between them. Germline-derived CDR1 and CDR2 are SGHAT and FQNNGV. The CDR3 is 15 amino acids. CDR3 loop: CASSLVAGWIYGYTF. The CDR3 region has the DNA TGTGCCAGCAGCTTAGTTGCAGGGTGGATCTATGGCTACACCTTC.

This clone came up once. V is TRBV7-2 and J is TRBJ1-1; TRBD1 is a possible D gene (6 bases). The CDR3 spans 15 residues. V was pared by 1 base and J by 3 bases, with 12 bases between. Germline V CDR1 and CDR2: SGHTA, FQGNSA. CDR3 residues: CASSLEGGGYTEAFF. The CDR3 nucleotides read TGTGCCAGCAGCTTAGAGGGAGGGGGGTACACTGAAGCTTTCTTT.

As concerns this clone: It is unclear where the CDR3 begins or ends on the DNA, so no DNA is shown, and the CDR3 is as TCRdb lists it. The chain employs TRBV27 and TRBJ1-2; whether TRBD1, the table's D call, matches the DNA was not checked. Germline CDR1 reads MNHEY; CDR2 reads SMNVEV (reference sequence). The CDR3 length equals 16 residues, ends included. The CDR3 spells CASSSQGSFRFGGYTF.

The rearrangement joins TRBV6-2 or TRBV6-3 to TRBJ2-4; no reliable D call. Trimming removed 1 base at V and 6 bases at J, with 13 bases between. Per the germline V gene, CDR1 is MNHEY and CDR2 is SVGEGT. The CDR3 runs 15 residues. The DNA for the CDR3 is TGTGCCAGCAGTTACTATTCCCACGGCGGAAACATTCAGTACTTC. It is translated as CASSYYSHGGNIQYF.

This chain uses TRBV19 with TRBJ1-6, with 9 bases identical to TRBD1. This CDR3 contains 15 residues. V trimming: 10 bases; J trimming: 0 bases; junction bases outside the gene matches: 4. Looked up from germline, CDR1 is LNHDA and CDR2 is SQIVND (reference sequence). This CDR3 reads CATGTGSSYNSPLHF. The CDR3 DNA sequence: TGTGCCACCGGGACAGGGAGCTCCTATAATTCACCCCTCCACTTT.

This chain connects TRBV30 to TRBJ1-6, with TRBD1 identical over 7 bases. Trimming took 3 bases from V and 11 from J; bases not matched to a gene: 10. CDR1 and CDR2 from the germline V gene are GTSNPN and SVGIG (reference sequence). The CDR3 sequence is 14 residues long. The CDR3 DNA is TGTGCCTGGAGCAAAGGGACAGTTCAACCACCCCTCCACTTT. Translation gives CAWSKGTVQPPLHF.

V and J are TRBV30 and TRBJ1-2, with 7 positions matching TRBD1. Germline-derived CDR1 and CDR2 are GTSNPN and SVGIG (reference sequence). J gave up 8 bases and V 6 bases, and 9 bases lay outside the gene matches. The CDR3 has 12 amino acids. The CDR3: CACFYRGHGYTF. CDR3 DNA: TGTGCCTGCTTCTACAGGGGACACGGCTACACCTTC. Complete variable domain (other parts from reference TRBV30 and TRBJ1-2): SQTIHQWPATLVQPVGSPLSLECTVEGTSNPNLYWYRQAAGRGLQLLFYSVGIGQISSEVPQNLSASRPQDRQFILSSKKLLLSDSGFYLCACFYRGHGYTFGSGTRLTVV.

The DNA of the CDR3 is TGCAGCGTTGAATGGGTCCCAGCGGGGGGAACAGATACGCAGTATTTT. This sequence encodes CSVEWVPAGGTDTQYF. This chain uses TRBV29-1 with TRBJ2-3, with 9 bases lining up with TRBD2. Germline lookup yields CDR1 SQVTM and CDR2 ANQGSEA. Trimming cost V 2 bases and J 3 bases; bases outside gene matches: 9. The CDR3 is made up of 16 amino acids.

The chain recombines TRBV6-5 with TRBJ1-1, with D tentatively TRBD1 (6 bases). Trimming removed 7 bases at V and 8 bases at J, with 17 bases between. CDR1 is MNHEY and CDR2 is SVGAGI in the germline V gene. The CDR3 contains 13 residues. CDR3 in DNA: TGTGCCAGCACTACGGGGGGGGCAGCCGAAGCTTTCTTT. It codes for CASTTGGAAEAFF.

The chain combines TRBV10-1 with TRBJ1-2; unclear D gene. The CDR3 is 16 amino acids. Germline V gives CDR1 WNHNN, CDR2 SYGVQD (reference sequence). The ends were cut back, 2 bases at V and 2 bases at J, with 15 bases in the middle. The CDR3 sequence is CASSERAPGGNYGYTF. The CDR3 DNA is TGCGCCAGCAGTGAGAGGGCTCCTGGAGGGAACTATGGCTACACCTTC.

CDR3 nucleotides: TGTGCCAGCAGCTTGGTGTCAGGGGGCAGTGGCTACACCTTC. This translates into CASSLVSGGSGYTF. This chain connects TRBV5-4 to TRBJ1-2; 8 bases map to TRBD1. V lost 0 bases, J lost 7 bases, and 5 bases stayed unmatched. Germline CDR1 and CDR2: SGHNT and YYREEE (reference sequence). The CDR3 extends over 14 amino acids.

This chain joins TRBV6-2 or TRBV6-3 and TRBJ2-1; possibly TRBD2 for D (6 bases). The CDR3 runs to 18 residues. The ends were cut back, 2 bases at V and 0 bases at J, with 17 bases in the middle. CDR1 and CDR2 from the germline V gene are MNHEY and SVGEGT. The CDR3 loop is CASSYPLGRGPSYNEQFF. In DNA form, the CDR3 reads TGTGCCAGCAGTTACCCCCTTGGGCGGGGTCCCTCCTACAATGAGCAGTTCTTC.

This clone occurred a few times. This rearrangement joins TRBV9 to TRBJ2-6, with 8 bases lining up with TRBD1. The ends lost 4 bases at V and 2 bases at J; junction bases unmatched: 5. The CDR3 length is 16 residues. Germline-derived CDR1 and CDR2 are SGDLS and YYNGEE. The CDR3 DNA sequence: TGTGCCAGCAGCCCCAGGGGGCGCGCTGGGGCCAACGTCCTGACTTTC. Translating it yields CASSPRGRAGANVLTF.